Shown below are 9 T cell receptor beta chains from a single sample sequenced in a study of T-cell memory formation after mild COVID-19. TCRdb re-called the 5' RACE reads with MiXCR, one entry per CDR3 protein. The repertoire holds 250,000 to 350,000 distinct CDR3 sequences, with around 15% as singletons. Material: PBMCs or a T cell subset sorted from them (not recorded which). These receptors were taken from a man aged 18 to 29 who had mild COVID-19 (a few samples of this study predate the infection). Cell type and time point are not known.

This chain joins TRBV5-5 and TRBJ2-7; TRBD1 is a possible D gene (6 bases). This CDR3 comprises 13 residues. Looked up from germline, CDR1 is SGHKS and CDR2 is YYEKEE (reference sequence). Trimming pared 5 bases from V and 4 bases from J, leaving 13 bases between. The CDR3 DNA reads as TGTGCCAGCAGGCATCAGGGGCGATACGAGCAGTACTTC. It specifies CASRHQGRYEQYF.

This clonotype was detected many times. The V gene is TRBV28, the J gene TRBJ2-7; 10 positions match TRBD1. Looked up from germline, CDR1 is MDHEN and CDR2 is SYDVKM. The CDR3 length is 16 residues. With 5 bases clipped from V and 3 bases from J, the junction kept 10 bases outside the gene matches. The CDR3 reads CASSATGGRSYYEQYV. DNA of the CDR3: TGTGCCAGCAGTGCGACAGGGGGCAGATCTTACTACGAGCAGTACGTC.

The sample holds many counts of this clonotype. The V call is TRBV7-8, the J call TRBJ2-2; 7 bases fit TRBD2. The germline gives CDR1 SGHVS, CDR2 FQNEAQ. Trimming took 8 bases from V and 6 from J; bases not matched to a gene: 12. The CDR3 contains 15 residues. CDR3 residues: CASALFAGVAGELFF. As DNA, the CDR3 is TGTGCCAGCGCCTTATTTGCGGGGGTGGCCGGGGAGCTGTTTTTT. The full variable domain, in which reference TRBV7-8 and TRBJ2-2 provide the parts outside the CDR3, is GAGVSQSPRYKVAKRGQDVALRCDPISGHVSLFWYQQALGQGPEFLTYFQNEAQLDKSGLPSDRFFAERPEGSVSTLKIQRTQQEDSAVYLCASALFAGVAGELFFGEGSRLTVL.

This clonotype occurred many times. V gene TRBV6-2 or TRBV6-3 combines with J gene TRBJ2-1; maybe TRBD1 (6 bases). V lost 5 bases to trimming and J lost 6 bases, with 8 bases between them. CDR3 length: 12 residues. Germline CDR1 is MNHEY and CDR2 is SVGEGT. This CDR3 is CASSPQGNEQFF. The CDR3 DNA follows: TGTGCCAGCAGTCCACAGGGCAATGAGCAGTTCTTC.

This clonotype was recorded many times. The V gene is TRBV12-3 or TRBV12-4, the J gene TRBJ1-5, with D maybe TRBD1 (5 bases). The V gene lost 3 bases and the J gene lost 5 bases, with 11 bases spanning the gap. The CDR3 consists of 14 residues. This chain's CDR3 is CASSFSGGDQPQHF. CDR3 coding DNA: TGTGCCAGCAGTTTCTCGGGGGGAGATCAGCCCCAGCATTTT.

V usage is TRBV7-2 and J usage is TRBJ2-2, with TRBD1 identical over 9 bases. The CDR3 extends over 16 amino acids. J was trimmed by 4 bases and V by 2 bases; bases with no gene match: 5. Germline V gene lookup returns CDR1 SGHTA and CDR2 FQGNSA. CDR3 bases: TGTGCCAGCAGCTTAATACAGGGGGCGGGCACCGGGGAGCTGTTTTTT. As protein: CASSLIQGAGTGELFF.

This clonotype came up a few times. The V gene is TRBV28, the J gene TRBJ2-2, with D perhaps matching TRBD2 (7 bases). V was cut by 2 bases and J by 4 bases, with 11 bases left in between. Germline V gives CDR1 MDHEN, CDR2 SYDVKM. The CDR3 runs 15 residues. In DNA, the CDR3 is TGTGCCAGCAGTTTAACGGGGGGCACCACCGGGGAGCTGTTTTTT. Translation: CASSLTGGTTGELFF.

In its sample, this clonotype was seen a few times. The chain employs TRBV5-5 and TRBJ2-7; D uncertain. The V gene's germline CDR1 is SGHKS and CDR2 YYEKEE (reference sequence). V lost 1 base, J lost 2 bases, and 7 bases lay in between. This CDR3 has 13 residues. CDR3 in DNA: TGTGCCAGCAGCTTGCTACCAACCTACGAGCAGTACGTC. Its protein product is CASSLLPTYEQYV.

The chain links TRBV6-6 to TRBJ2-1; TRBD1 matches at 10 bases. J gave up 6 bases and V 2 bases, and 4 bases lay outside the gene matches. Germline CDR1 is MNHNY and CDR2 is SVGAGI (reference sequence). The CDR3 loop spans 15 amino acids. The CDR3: CASSYGTGVANEQFF. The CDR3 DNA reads TGTGCCAGCAGTTACGGGACAGGGGTTGCCAATGAGCAGTTCTTC.